This T cell receptor beta chain is drawn from a study of beta chain features in type 1 diabetes. Findings and caveats of the study: Moderately but significantly shorter TCRB CDR3s were found in Type 1 diabetes patients in all four CD4+ subsets. Compared to healthy donors, patients appeared to have naive, central memory and Treg TCRB repertoires that were more alike.

As concerns this clone: Its specificity is unknown.

Trimming took 0 bases from V and 4 from J; bases not matched to a gene: 1. This CDR3 is built from 15 residues. The V gene's germline CDR1 is KGHSH and CDR2 LQKENI. A CD45RO/CCR7/CD25/CD127/CD95/CD27 panel sorted naive, central memory, regulatory and stem cell-like memory CD4+ cells. Each population that was sorted was more than 95% pure. The sequenced template was cDNA made from the entire isolated RNA. About 3.57 million reads, on average, came from each naive, central memory and regulatory T cell sample. Only in-frame clones appear in the TCRdb table, and some are missing; sequencing was by immunoSEQ multiplex PCR. The sample consists of a few hundred thousand clones, roughly a tenth of them appearing once.

This chain connects TRBV18 to TRBJ1-4; 8 nucleotides line up with TRBD1. Material for sequencing was naive CD4+ T cells from blood. The receptor's source is a man under 40 with type 1 diabetes. CDR3 in DNA: TGTGCCAGCTCACCACCGGGACAGGATAATGAAAAACTGTTTTTT. It codes for CASSPPGQDNEKLFF.